What follows is one T cell receptor beta chain and its context. Antigen specificity is unknown. These data originate in a study of T cell repertoires in cytomegalovirus infection. Study details: Well-studied HLA-B-restricted CMV epitopes were used in the study alongside recently identified HLA-C-restricted ones. TCR beta signatures that were public indicated CMV infection and matching HLA type. Broader study findings: Ex vivo, HLA-C-restricted CMV-specific TCR beta clonotypes prevailed over the rest of the response. Using cumulative public TCR beta family frequency, the authors identified those who carried CMV together with the relevant HLA.

Trimming shortened V by 2 bases and J by 7 bases, and 12 bases separated the two germline ends. The CDR3 runs to 14 residues. Germline V gene lookup returns CDR1 MGHRA and CDR2 YSYEKL. A single record per CDR3 protein comes from TCRdb applying MiXCR to the reads. The sample has about a million distinct CDR3 sequences, less than 35% seen once. The V call is TRBV4-1, the J call TRBJ2-1; D is unclear. The sample here was cultured CD8+ T cells from PBMCs, taken from culture after CMV antigen stimulation. The TCR sequence derives from a human donor in good health (CMV status not recorded). Some clones in this sample may be carry-over from other donors' samples. Written as DNA, the CDR3 is TGCGCCAGCAGCCAACAAGGGTTGGGTAATGAGCAGTTCTTC. This gives the protein CASSQQGLGNEQFF.